What follows is one T cell receptor beta chain and its context. This table comes from immunoSEQ multiplex PCR, and its TCRdb copy is limited to in-frame clones, with some not included. The sample lists some 180,000 clones, about 78% occurring once. These data belong to a study of blood T cell repertoires in COVID-19. Across the whole study: T cells, B-cell-depleted T cells, or PBMCs provided the cDNA or gDNA that served as material.

V was pared by 2 bases and J by 0 bases, with 8 bases between. CDR1 LNHDA and CDR2 SQIVND come from the germline V gene (reference sequence). This CDR3 has 14 amino acids. Sequenced sample: peripheral blood. The gene calls are TRBV19 and TRBJ2-7; D not certain. The receptor was derived from a woman aged 45-59 years with active or convalescent COVID-19. In nucleotides, the CDR3 is TGTGCCAGTAGTATATCCCACGGCTCCTACGAGCAGTACTTC. As protein: CASSISHGSYEQYF.